The T cell receptor (beta chain) described here comes from a study of cytomegalovirus exposure and HLA in healthy donors. CDR1 and CDR2 (germline): SGHVS, FQNEAQ. This CDR3 is 17 amino acids long. The ends lost 5 bases at V and 2 bases at J; junction bases unmatched: 14. It was with 60 Vbeta and 13 Jbeta primers that the PCR ran. Assay: immunoSEQ multiplex PCR; the TCRdb copy retains only in-frame clones and omits some. Of 80,000 to 130,000 clones listed, about 74% were seen once; the top ten hold over 4%. At collection, donors were nominally healthy, but unrecorded immune exposures were probable. The TCR originated in a woman aged 18-29 years in good health and CMV-seropositive. The chain employs TRBV7-8 and TRBJ2-5; TRBD2 agrees at 7 bases. The sample was PBMCs. The CDR3: CASSTGVWASGQETQYF. The CDR3 nucleotides read TGTGCCAGCAGCACTGGCGTATGGGCTAGCGGTCAAGAGACCCAGTACTTC.